These T cell receptor beta chains were read from a single sample in a study of blood T cell repertoires in COVID-19. Generated by immunoSEQ multiplex PCR, the TCRdb table keeps only in-frame clones and is missing some. This table holds around 300,000 clones, approximately 90% found once. Sequences were obtained from peripheral blood. These receptors came from a woman under 40 with COVID-19, enrolled during active disease. The CDR3 runs from the conserved cysteine through the conserved F or W. A D gene is named only where the DNA matches it firmly. Clone size is not always given. Where it is, it says once, few, many or a class for expanded clones.

abundance,d_gene,v_gene,j_gene,CDR3nt,CDR3aa
.,.,TRBV19,TRBJ1-1,TGTGCCAGTAGTATTATCAGAACAGGCAGCACTGAAGCTTTCTTT,CASSIIRTGSTEAFF
few,.,TRBV7-8,TRBJ2-6,TGTGCCAGCAGCTTAGCGCAGGGAGGACTCTCTTCCTCTGGGGCCAACGTCCTGACTTTC,CASSLAQGGLSSSGANVLTF
.,.,TRBV9,TRBJ2-1,TGTGCCAGCAGCGTAGGGACGGGAACCTACAATGAGCAGTTCTTC,CASSVGTGTYNEQFF
once,TRBD1,TRBV28,TRBJ1-2,TGTGCCAGCAGTCGTCCCGGGGACAGACAAGGCTACACCTTC,CASSRPGDRQGYTF
.,.,TRBV27,TRBJ2-2,TGTGCCAGCACCCCCCAGAGGGCGCGGGTCGGGGAGCTGTTTTTT,CASTPQRARVGELFF
.,.,TRBV25-1,TRBJ1-6,TGTGCCAGCAGTCCTACGGACTCCTCGGGTAATTCACCCCTCCACTTT,CASSPTDSSGNSPLHF
.,.,TRBV5-1,TRBJ2-1,TGCGCCAGCAGCTTAGAGGACAGATATGAGCAGTTCTTC,CASSLEDRYEQFF
.,.,TRBV6-1,TRBJ1-5,TGTGCCAGCAGTGAATATCTCAGCACACTAAATCAGCCCCAGCATTTT,CASSEYLSTLNQPQHF
few,TRBD1,TRBV18,TRBJ1-4,TGTGCCAGCTCACCACCGACAGGGGAAAAACTGTTTTTT,CASSPPTGEKLFF
once,.,TRBV2,TRBJ2-7,TGTGCCAGCACCCCGGACTCCATCTACGAGCAGTACTTC,CASTPDSIYEQYF
.,.,TRBV18,TRBJ2-1,TGTGCCAGCAAACTCCCAGACACAGGGACAAATGAGCAGTTCTTC,CASKLPDTGTNEQFF
once,.,TRBV15,TRBJ1-3,TGTGCCACCAGCAGAGCCCGGACAGCCGGGAACACCATATATTTT,CATSRARTAGNTIYF
.,TRBD1,TRBV18,TRBJ1-1,TGTGCCAGCTCACCGACGGCCAGACAGGGAGCTTTCTTT,CASSPTARQGAFF
.,TRBD1,TRBV5-4,TRBJ1-2,TGTGCCAGCAGCCCCAGGGGGCTTAACTATGGCTACACCTTC,CASSPRGLNYGYTF
few,.,TRBV30,TRBJ1-2,TGTGCCTGGAGTACAGCGGGTTATGGCTACACCTTC,CAWSTAGYGYTF
.,TRBD1,TRBV5-1,TRBJ1-6,TGCGCCAGCAGCCCCACGACAGGGGAGTACAATTCACCCCTCCACTTT,CASSPTTGEYNSPLHF
.,.,TRBV19,TRBJ1-5,TGTGCCAGTAGTATACTGTCTCAGGGAAGGAATCAGCCCCAGCATTTT,CASSILSQGRNQPQHF
once,.,TRBV24-1,TRBJ1-2,TGTGCCACCAGTGCGGCCAGGGCGGGAGGCTACACCTTC,CATSAARAGGYTF
.,.,TRBV6-5,TRBJ1-2,TGTGCCAGCAGGCCCGACCTACAGGATGGCTACACCTTC,CASRPDLQDGYTF
.,TRBD2,TRBV5-1,TRBJ2-3,TGCGCCAGCAGCCCGGAGAATTTGGGACTAGCGGGGGCCGATACGCAGTATTTT,CASSPENLGLAGADTQYF
.,.,TRBV18,TRBJ2-1,TGTGCCAGCTCACTTCTGCCCTCAGGGTTTAGGGACAATGAGCAGTTCTTC,CASSLLPSGFRDNEQFF
.,.,TRBV4-1,TRBJ1-1,TGCGCCAGCAGCCAAGATCCTAGGATGAACACTGAAGCTTTCTTT,CASSQDPRMNTEAFF
.,TRBD1,TRBV27,TRBJ2-6,TGTGCCAGCAGACCGGGGGGACAGGGAGAGGCTGGGGCCAACGTCCTGACTTTC,CASRPGGQGEAGANVLTF
.,.,TRBV29-1,TRBJ2-1,TGCAGCGTTGAGAAGGGGGTGGACGAGCAGTTCTTC,CSVEKGVDEQFF
.,TRBD1,TRBV7-9,TRBJ2-1,TGTGCCAGCAGCTCAGACAGGGCGGACTACAATGAGCAGTTCTTC,CASSSDRADYNEQFF
.,TRBD1,TRBV6-5,TRBJ1-6,TGTGCCGCGGGGGGGACAGTTAATTCACCCCTCCACTTT,CAAGGTVNSPLHF
.,.,TRBV18,TRBJ1-6,TGTGCCAGCTCATCGTCTATAGGGGCCTATAATTCACCCCTCCACTTT,CASSSSIGAYNSPLHF
.,TRBD2,TRBV9,TRBJ2-2,TGTGCCAGCAGCCCCACGGGGGGGCTGTACACCGGGGAGCTGTTTTTT,CASSPTGGLYTGELFF
.,.,TRBV6-5,TRBJ2-5,TGTGCCAGCAGTTACTTTCAGGGGCAAGAGACCCAGTACTTC,CASSYFQGQETQYF
.,.,TRBV2,TRBJ1-5,TGTGCCAGCAGTGTGGGCACTCCCCAGCATTTT,CASSVGTPQHF
.,TRBD1,TRBV4-1,TRBJ1-6,TGCGCCAGCAGCCAAGATATCATCGGGGGGACAGGGAATTTTTATAATTCACCCCTCCACTTT,CASSQDIIGGTGNFYNSPLHF
few,TRBD1,TRBV5-1,TRBJ2-7,TGCGCCAGCAGCTTGGAAGGACAGGGGATCTACGAGCAGTACTTC,CASSLEGQGIYEQYF
.,TRBD2,TRBV11-3,TRBJ2-7,TGTGCCAGCAGCTTAACAGGGACTAGCGGAACCTACGAGCAGTACTTC,CASSLTGTSGTYEQYF
.,.,TRBV7-2,TRBJ1-3,TGTGCCAGCAGCTTAGACTCGGGGGCTGGAAACACCATATATTTT,CASSLDSGAGNTIYF
.,TRBD1,TRBV27,TRBJ1-6,TGTGCCAGCAGGCCTGGGACAGTACATTCACCCCTCCACTTT,CASRPGTVHSPLHF
.,.,TRBV7-8,TRBJ1-1,TGTGCCAGCAGCTTAAACTTCGCCCCTGAAGCTTTCTTT,CASSLNFAPEAFF
.,TRBD2,TRBV5-1,TRBJ2-3,TGCGCCAGCAGCCTCAGCGGGGTTGGAGATACGCAGTATTTT,CASSLSGVGDTQYF
.,.,TRBV7-2,TRBJ2-3,TGTGCCAGCAGCTTAAAGGGGGAGGGGCTATATACGCAGTATTTT,CASSLKGEGLYTQYF
.,TRBD1,TRBV7-9,TRBJ2-7,TGTGCCAGCAGCCCCCGACAGGGGAAACGATACGAGCAGTACTTC,CASSPRQGKRYEQYF
.,TRBD1,TRBV10-3,TRBJ1-1,TGTGCCATCAATCCCAGGGGCAGGGGGACTGAAGCTTTCTTT,CAINPRGRGTEAFF
.,TRBD1,TRBV7-9,TRBJ2-2,TGTGCCAGCAGGCCCGACAGGGGTAGAACCGGGGAGCTGTTTTTT,CASRPDRGRTGELFF
.,.,TRBV7-8,TRBJ1-2,TGTGCCAGCAGCTTAGATCCAGAAAACTATGGCTACACCTTC,CASSLDPENYGYTF